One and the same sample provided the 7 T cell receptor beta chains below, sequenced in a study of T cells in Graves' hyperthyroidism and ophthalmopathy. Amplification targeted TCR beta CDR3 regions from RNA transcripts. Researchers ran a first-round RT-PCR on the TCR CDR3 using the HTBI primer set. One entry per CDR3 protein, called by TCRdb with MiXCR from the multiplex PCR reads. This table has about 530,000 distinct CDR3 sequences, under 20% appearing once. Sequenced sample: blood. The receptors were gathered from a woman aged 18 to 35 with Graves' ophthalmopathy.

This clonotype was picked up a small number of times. The CDR3 DNA sequence: TGTGCCAGCAGCGTAGCTCTGAGGACAGATACGCAGTATTTT. Translated: CASSVALRTDTQYF. The rearrangement joins TRBV9 to TRBJ2-3; D not resolved. Per the germline V gene, CDR1 is SGDLS and CDR2 is YYNGEE. Trimming removed 0 bases at V and 3 bases at J, with 8 bases between. The length of the CDR3 is 14 residues. The variable domain in full, completed from reference TRBV9 and TRBJ2-3, reads DSGVTQTPKHLITATGQRVTLRCSPRSGDLSVYWYQQSLDQGLQFLIQYYNGEERAKGNILERFSAQQFPDLHSELNLSSLELGDSALYFCASSVALRTDTQYFGPGTRLTVL.

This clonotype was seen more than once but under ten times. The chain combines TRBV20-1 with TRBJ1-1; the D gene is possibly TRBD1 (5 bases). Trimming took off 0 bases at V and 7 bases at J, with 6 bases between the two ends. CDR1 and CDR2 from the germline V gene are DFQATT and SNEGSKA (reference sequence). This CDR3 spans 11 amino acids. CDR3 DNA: TGCAGTGCTAGAGATGGGGGTGAAGCTTTCTTT. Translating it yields CSARDGGEAFF.

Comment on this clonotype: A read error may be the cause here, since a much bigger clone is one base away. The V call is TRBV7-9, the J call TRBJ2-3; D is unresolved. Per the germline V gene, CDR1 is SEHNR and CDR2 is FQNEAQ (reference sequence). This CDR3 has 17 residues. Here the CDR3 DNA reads TGTGCCAGCAGCTTACCGGGCAGCCGCCTCCGGGTGGATACGCAGTGTTTT. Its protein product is CASSLPGSRLRVDTQCF.

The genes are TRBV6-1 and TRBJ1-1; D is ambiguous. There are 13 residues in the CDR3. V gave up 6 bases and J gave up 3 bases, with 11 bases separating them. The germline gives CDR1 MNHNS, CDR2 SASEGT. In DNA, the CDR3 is TGTGCCAGCAGGTCTAAGGGCTACACTGAAGCTTTCTTT. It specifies CASRSKGYTEAFF.

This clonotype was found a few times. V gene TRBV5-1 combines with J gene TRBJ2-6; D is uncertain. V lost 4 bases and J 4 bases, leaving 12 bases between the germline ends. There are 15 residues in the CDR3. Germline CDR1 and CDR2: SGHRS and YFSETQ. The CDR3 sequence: CASSGSGSGANVLTF. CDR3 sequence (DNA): TGCGCCAGCAGCGGATCAGGTTCCGGGGCCAACGTCCTGACTTTC.

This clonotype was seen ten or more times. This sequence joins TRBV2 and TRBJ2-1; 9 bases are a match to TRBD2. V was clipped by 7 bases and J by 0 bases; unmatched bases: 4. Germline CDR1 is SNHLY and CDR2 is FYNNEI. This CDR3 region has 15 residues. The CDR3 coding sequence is TGTGCCAGCAATCTAGCGGGGAGCTCCTACAATGAGCAGTTCTTC. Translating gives CASNLAGSSYNEQFF.

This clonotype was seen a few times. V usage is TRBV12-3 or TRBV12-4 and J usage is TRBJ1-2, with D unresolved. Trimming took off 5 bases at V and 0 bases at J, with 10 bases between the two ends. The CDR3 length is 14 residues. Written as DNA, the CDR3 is TGTGCCAGCAGTCCGACACTCTCTAACTATGGCTACACCTTC. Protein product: CASSPTLSNYGYTF.